The entry below describes one TCR beta chain. The CDR3 runs 14 residues. CDR1 and CDR2 from the germline V gene are MGHRA and YSYEKL. Trimming stripped 3 bases from V and 5 bases from J, with 14 bases between. The sample comes from a study of shared clonotypes between healthy human individuals. The assay was immunoSEQ multiplex PCR, and TCRdb's table has in-frame clones only and misses some. The sample lists nearly 750,000 clones, 72% occurring once. This sequence joins TRBV4-1 and TRBJ2-7; D not certain. The clonotype comes from a woman aged 25-40 years in good health. The sample consisted of memory CD4+ T cells sorted from blood. Subset denoted: CD45RA-negative fraction. The chain's CDR3 is CASSHLGPGDEQYF. The DNA for the CDR3 is TGCGCCAGCAGCCATCTAGGCCCTGGCGACGAGCAGTACTTC.